A selection of T cell receptor beta chains follows, all from one sample in a study of monozygotic twins with inflammatory bowel disease. Reanalyzing the 5' RACE reads, TCRdb keeps one entry per CDR3 protein, without DNA. This table lists about 450,000 distinct CDR3 sequences. The source material was blood. These receptors originate from a human donor with ulcerative colitis or Crohn's disease, or a healthy co-twin of an affected twin (not recorded which). Both conserved end residues are part of each CDR3.

j_call | v_call | cdr3_aa
TRBJ1-6 | TRBV5-1 | CASSEPGGRTPLHF
TRBJ1-5 | TRBV12-3/TRBV12-4 | CASSHPGNNQPQHF
TRBJ2-2 | TRBV19 | CASSIIAGAGTGELFF
TRBJ1-1 | TRBV6-6 | CASSKGQIEAFF
TRBJ2-5 | TRBV4-3 | CASSRALQETQYF
TRBJ2-7 | TRBV7-9 | CASSAAVGIYEQYF
TRBJ1-1 | TRBV29-1 | CSGWTGGFSEAFF
TRBJ2-2 | TRBV12-3/TRBV12-4 | CASNQGTTGELFF
TRBJ2-1 | TRBV28 | CASSLGATGNNEQFF
TRBJ2-1 | TRBV14 | CASTGIEPSSYNEQFF
TRBJ2-2 | TRBV7-9 | CASSPSGGTGELFF